This entry is about one T cell receptor (beta chain). The record originates from a study of blood T cell repertoires in COVID-19. Original data processing: Amplifying reference gene primers gave estimates of nucleated cell counts. Measured with immunoSEQ multiplex PCR; TCRdb has only the in-frame clones, and not every one. For V, J and clone size, that table is used; D and trimming come from the DNA. The sample lists tens of thousands of clones; about 88% were seen once. This clonotype originated in a human donor in a cohort sampled during active COVID-19. The sample comprised peripheral blood.

CDR3 amino acids: CASSLTGYTGELFF. As DNA, the CDR3 is TGTGCCAGTAGTTTGACAGGGTACACCGGGGAGCTGTTTTTT. The chain has TRBV19 and TRBJ2-2, with 7 bases that match TRBD1. CDR3 length: 14 amino acids. Germline CDR1 is LNHDA and CDR2 is SQIVND (reference sequence). Trimming at V came to 5 bases and at J to 3 bases, leaving 3 bases not matched to a gene. The variable domain in full, completed from reference TRBV19 and TRBJ2-2, reads DGGITQSPKYLFRKEGQNVTLSCEQNLNHDAMYWYRQDPGQGLRLIYYSQIVNDFQKGDIAEGYSVSREKKESFPLTVTSAQKNPTAFYLCASSLTGYTGELFFGEGSRLTVL.